The clone carrying this T cell receptor (beta chain) is a singleton in its sample. V was clipped by 3 bases and J by 4 bases, with 11 bases between them. The CDR3 sequence is 14 residues long. Germline-derived CDR1 and CDR2 are SGHRS and YFSETQ. The data belong to a study of control samples from healthy donors and cancer patients. Profiling relied on immunoSEQ multiplex PCR, and the TCRdb table lists in-frame clones only, not all of them. The sample includes fewer than 85,000 clones, roughly 91% of them seen just once. This rearrangement joins TRBV5-1 to TRBJ1-5; D remains ambiguous. This receptor was obtained from a man younger than 45 in good health. The sequenced sample was blood. CDR3 residues: CASSSDGANQPQHF. The CDR3 DNA reads TGCGCCAGCAGCTCGGACGGAGCAAATCAGCCCCAGCATTTT.